The 25 T cell receptor beta chains listed next were all sequenced from one sample in a study of sequential checkpoint blockade in melanoma. Treatment of the sample: randomized to nivolumab then ipilimumab (arm A) or the reverse (arm B). Assay: immunoSEQ multiplex PCR; the TCRdb copy retains only in-frame clones and omits some. The sample has 35,000 to 45,000 clones; about 88% are singletons. Sequencing used CD8+ T cells sorted from blood (inferred from file names), obtained from a patient given nivolumab and ipilimumab in sequence. The receptors come from a human donor with melanoma.

This chain joins TRBV27 and TRBJ2-5, with 7 positions matching TRBD1. There are 17 residues in the CDR3. V was pared by 6 bases and J by 5 bases, with 18 bases of the junction left unmatched. CDR1 and CDR2 (germline): MNHEY, SMNVEV (reference sequence). Here the CDR3 DNA reads TGTGCCAGCAGCCCCGGGACAGTGGTATCCTATGTGGAGACCCAGTACTTC. It codes for CASSPGTVVSYVETQYF.

The CDR3 here is CASSTRAGGPSDTQYF. The CDR3 region has the DNA TGTGCCAGTAGTACCAGAGCGGGAGGGCCTTCAGATACGCAGTATTTT. The gene calls are TRBV19 and TRBJ2-3, with TRBD2 identical over 10 bases. V gave up 4 bases and J gave up 4 bases; unmatched junction bases: 8. Germline loops: CDR1 LNHDA, CDR2 SQIVND (reference sequence). The CDR3 sequence is 16 residues long.

In DNA, the CDR3 is TGTGCCAGCAGTTACTTGGCGGGCGGCTACAATGAGCAGTTCTTC. As protein: CASSYLAGGYNEQFF. V usage is TRBV6-5 and J usage is TRBJ2-1; tentatively, D is TRBD2 (5 bases). Germline V lookup: CDR1 MNHEY, CDR2 SVGAGI. The CDR3 totals 15 residues. Deletions cut 1 base from V and 3 bases from J, with 10 bases between.

The J gene is TRBJ1-1, the V gene TRBV25-1; D might be TRBD1 (5 bases). The CDR3 is made up of 14 amino acids. The V end lost 0 bases, the J end lost 5 bases, and 10 bases lay between the germline ends. The germline gives CDR1 MGHDK, CDR2 SYGVNS. CDR3 in amino acids: CASSEYAGLTEAFF. The CDR3 DNA reads as TGTGCCAGCAGTGAATACGCAGGGTTAACTGAAGCTTTCTTT. Drawing the rest from reference TRBV25-1 and TRBJ1-1, the complete variable domain is EADIYQTPRYLVIGTGKKITLECSQTMGHDKMYWYQQDPGMELHLIHYSYGVNSTEKGDLSSESTVSRIRTEHFPLTLESARPSHTSQYLCASSEYAGLTEAFFGQGTRLTVV.

This clone was counted once. This chain links TRBV7-9 with TRBJ2-7; tentatively, D is TRBD1 (5 bases). Germline V lookup: CDR1 SEHNR, CDR2 FQNEAQ (reference sequence). CDR3 length: 16 amino acids. Trimming left V 1 base short and J 0 bases short, with 13 bases between. CDR3 loop: CASSLVPTVSSYEQYF. CDR3 DNA: TGTGCCAGCAGCTTAGTCCCGACAGTGAGCTCCTACGAGCAGTACTTC. The whole variable domain, remainder taken from reference TRBV7-9 and TRBJ2-7, is DTGVSQNPRHKITKRGQNVTFRCDPISEHNRLYWYRQTLGQGPEFLTYFQNEAQLEKSRLLSDRFSAERPKGSFSTLEIQRTEQGDSAMYLCASSLVPTVSSYEQYFGPGTRLTVT.

CDR3 region: CASSSGQGDSPLHF. For the CDR3, the DNA is TGTGCCAGCAGCTCAGGACAGGGGGATTCACCCCTCCACTTT. This rearrangement joins TRBV7-9 to TRBJ1-6; TRBD1 agrees at 10 bases. Germline V lookup: CDR1 SEHNR, CDR2 FQNEAQ (reference sequence). With 4 bases clipped from V and 8 bases from J, the junction kept 2 bases outside the gene matches. The CDR3 covers 14 residues.

CDR3 region: CASRGRANYGYTF. The CDR3 bases are TGTGCCAGCAGGGGGAGAGCTAACTATGGCTACACCTTC. V usage is TRBV2 and J usage is TRBJ1-2; D is uncertain. The V and J ends lost 6 bases and 0 bases respectively, with 8 bases between them. Germline CDR1 reads SNHLY; CDR2 reads FYNNEI. The CDR3 is 13 residues long. The complete variable domain, with remaining parts taken from reference TRBV2 and TRBJ1-2, reads EPEVTQTPSHQVTQMGQEVILRCVPISNHLYFYWYRQILGQKVEFLVSFYNNEISEKSEIFDDQFSVERPDGSNFTLKIRSTKLEDSAMYFCASRGRANYGYTFGSGTRLTVV.

V is TRBV2 and J is TRBJ2-1; the match to TRBD2 covers 11 bases. Germline lookup yields CDR1 SNHLY and CDR2 FYNNEI. V dropped 4 bases and J dropped 3; count of bases not matched to a gene: 5. The CDR3 is made up of 16 amino acids. As DNA, the CDR3 is TGTGCCAGCAGTGTCACTAGCGGGAGTATCTACAATGAGCAGTTCTTC. This translates into CASSVTSGSIYNEQFF.

The chain joins TRBV13 to TRBJ1-2; D is perhaps TRBD1 (6 bases). This CDR3 is 15 amino acids long. V was cut by 1 base and J by 4 bases, with 13 bases left in between. Germline assignment: CDR1 PRHDT and CDR2 FYEKMQ (reference sequence). CDR3: CASSLVRQVPYGYTF. CDR3 in DNA: TGTGCCAGCAGCTTAGTGAGACAGGTCCCCTATGGCTACACCTTC.

The V and J genes are TRBV6-1 and TRBJ2-7; 10 bases are shared with TRBD2. Germline V lookup: CDR1 MNHNS, CDR2 SASEGT. The V gene end was trimmed by 2 bases and the J gene end by 7 bases; junction bases not matched to a gene: 8. This CDR3 spans 15 amino acids. This CDR3 reads CASSELFSGRWEQYV. In DNA form, the CDR3 reads TGTGCCAGCAGTGAATTATTTAGCGGGAGGTGGGAGCAGTACGTC.

The V gene is TRBV7-9, the J gene TRBJ2-7, with D uncertain. This CDR3 comprises 13 residues. CDR1 and CDR2 from the germline V gene are SEHNR and FQNEAQ (reference sequence). Trimming shortened V by 3 bases and J by 2 bases, and 8 bases separated the two germline ends. CDR3 amino acids: CASSFGVAYEQYV. The CDR3 region has the DNA TGTGCCAGCAGCTTTGGCGTAGCCTACGAGCAGTACGTC.

This rearrangement joins TRBV19 to TRBJ1-2; perhaps TRBD1 as D (5 bases). This CDR3 region has 16 residues. CDR1 is LNHDA and CDR2 is SQIVND in the germline V gene (reference sequence). Trimming pared 0 bases from V and 3 bases from J, leaving 14 bases between. The CDR3 reads CASSIDGGRADYGYTF. In nucleotides, the CDR3 is TGTGCCAGTAGTATAGATGGTGGCAGGGCGGACTATGGCTACACCTTC. Looking up the rest from reference TRBV19 and TRBJ1-2 gives the full variable domain: DGGITQSPKYLFRKEGQNVTLSCEQNLNHDAMYWYRQDPGQGLRLIYYSQIVNDFQKGDIAEGYSVSREKKESFPLTVTSAQKNPTAFYLCASSIDGGRADYGYTFGSGTRLTVV.

J is TRBJ2-7 and V is TRBV5-1; the D gene is possibly TRBD1 (6 bases). This CDR3 is built from 13 residues. V was cut by 0 bases and J by 6 bases, with 10 bases left in between. Germline V gene lookup returns CDR1 SGHRS and CDR2 YFSETQ. CDR3 residues: CASSLVQGSEQYF. The CDR3 nucleotides are TGCGCCAGCAGCTTGGTACAGGGCTCCGAGCAGTACTTC.

The chain couples TRBV29-1 to TRBJ2-5; 9 nucleotides match TRBD2. The CDR3 sequence is 17 residues long. The ends lost 1 base at V and 2 bases at J; junction bases unmatched: 11. Germline V gene data show CDR1 as SQVTM and CDR2 as ANQGSEA. The CDR3 bases are TGCAGCGTTGAAGTCCAGCGCGGGACTAGCAGTCAAGAGACCCAGTACTTC. Translating it yields CSVEVQRGTSSQETQYF.

The chain couples TRBV5-1 to TRBJ2-1; 13 bases are shared with TRBD2. V shed 4 bases and J 8 bases; nucleotides not matched to a gene: 9. CDR1 is SGHRS and CDR2 is YFSETQ in the germline V gene. There are 16 residues in the CDR3. CDR3 sequence (DNA): TGCGCCAGCAGCGCCGCAACTAGCGGGAGGGGAGATGAGCAGTTCTTC. The encoded protein is CASSAATSGRGDEQFF.

CDR3: CASNSPGQGDTEAFF. In DNA form, the CDR3 reads TGTGCCAGCAACTCACCGGGACAGGGAGATACTGAAGCTTTCTTT. This chain connects TRBV13 to TRBJ1-1; 9 nucleotides line up with TRBD1. Looked up from germline, CDR1 is PRHDT and CDR2 is FYEKMQ (reference sequence). After removal of 7 bases from V and 5 bases from J, the junction contained 11 bases not matched to a gene. The CDR3 sequence is 15 residues long.

This clone showed up just once. J is TRBJ2-7 and V is TRBV7-9; TRBD1 is a possible D gene (5 bases). The germline V and J ends were trimmed by 5 bases and 4 bases, with 12 bases remaining between them. CDR1 is SEHNR and CDR2 is FQNEAQ in the germline V gene (reference sequence). The CDR3 runs to 13 residues. CDR3 residues: CASSADDSYEQYF. As DNA, the CDR3 is TGTGCCAGCAGCGCGGATGACAGTTACGAGCAGTACTTC.

V is TRBV14 and J is TRBJ1-4; TRBD1 is a possible D gene (6 bases). The CDR3 totals 14 residues. The germline V gene has CDR1 SGHDN and CDR2 FVKESK. The V end was cut by 0 bases, the J end by 6 bases, with 8 bases between. CDR3 DNA: TGTGCCAGCAGCCAAGAGGCAGGGGATGAAAAACTGTTTTTT. Its translation: CASSQEAGDEKLFF. The complete variable domain, with remaining parts taken from reference TRBV14 and TRBJ1-4, reads EAGVTQFPSHSVIEKGQTVTLRCDPISGHDNLYWYRRVMGKEIKFLLHFVKESKQDESGMPNNRFLAERTGGTYSTLKVQPAELEDSGVYFCASSQEAGDEKLFFGSGTQLSVL.

This sequence joins TRBV28 and TRBJ2-1; D is ambiguous. Looked up from germline, CDR1 is MDHEN and CDR2 is SYDVKM. The V end was cut by 5 bases, the J end by 5 bases, with 13 bases between. There are 14 residues in the CDR3. DNA for the CDR3: TGTGCCAGCAGTGTGCAGGCTGGTAACAATGAGCAGTTCTTC. It yields the protein CASSVQAGNNEQFF.

The rearrangement uses TRBV13 and TRBJ2-5; the match to TRBD1 covers 8 bases. The DNA end is a closer match to TRBJ2-7, so the J assignment may be wrong. The CDR3 consists of 15 residues. The germline CDR1 and CDR2 sequences are PRHDT and FYEKMQ (reference sequence). CDR3 residues: CASSLHRDRPYEQYF. For the CDR3, the DNA is TGTGCCAGCAGCTTACATCGGGACAGGCCCTACGAGCAGTACTTC.

Regarding this clone: Other DNA sequences in the sample encode the same CDR3. The chain recombines TRBV4-3 with TRBJ2-7; D possibly corresponds to TRBD2 (6 bases). This CDR3 is 16 amino acids long. The germline V gene encodes CDR1 LGHNA and CDR2 YSLEER. V dropped 4 bases and J dropped 6 bases, with 22 bases sitting between them. In DNA, the CDR3 is TGCGCCAGCAGCCCCCCCCGCCGGGGGATTTCTTGCGAGCAGTACGTC. Amino acid sequence: CASSPPRRGISCEQYV.

This clone was seen a handful of times. This sequence joins TRBV15 and TRBJ1-5, with TRBD1 identical over 8 bases. J lost 7 bases, V lost 0 bases, and 14 bases had no gene match. CDR3 length equals 18 residues. The germline CDR1 and CDR2 sequences are LNHNV and YYDKDF (reference sequence). CDR3 sequence: CATSRESNTGTGNQPQHF. The CDR3, as DNA: TGTGCCACCAGCAGAGAGTCTAATACCGGGACAGGTAACCAGCCCCAGCATTTT.

This sequence joins TRBV6-1 and TRBJ2-7; perhaps TRBD2 as D (5 bases). Between the trimmed V and J ends, which lost 4 bases and 1 base, there was a span of 23 bases. The germline V gene encodes CDR1 MNHNS and CDR2 SASEGT. The CDR3 length is 18 residues. Here the CDR3 reads CASSAAIGAGLISYEQYF. The CDR3 DNA is TGTGCCAGCAGTGCTGCCATCGGTGCGGGTCTGATTTCCTACGAGCAGTACTTC.

The V call is TRBV13, the J call TRBJ2-7, with TRBD1 identical over 8 bases. The V and J ends lost 1 base and 2 bases, in that order; junction bases with no gene match: 4. This CDR3 is built from 15 residues. From germline, CDR1 is PRHDT and CDR2 FYEKMQ (reference sequence). The CDR3 bases are TGTGCCAGCAGCTTAGCAGGGGGCTACGCCTACGAGCAGTACGTC. It is translated as CASSLAGGYAYEQYV.

CDR3 in amino acids: CASSQAYNEQFF. Written as DNA, the CDR3 is TGTGCCAGTAGTCAGGCTTACAATGAGCAGTTCTTC. This chain uses TRBV19 with TRBJ2-1, with unresolved D. CDR3 size: 12 residues. Trimming removed 5 bases from V and 4 bases from J, with 6 bases in between. Germline-derived CDR1 and CDR2 are LNHDA and SQIVND (reference sequence).